The 18 T cell receptor beta chains below were found in one sample sequenced in a study of cytotoxic CD8 clonotypes in ibrutinib-treated CLL. Sequencing was performed with immunoSEQ multiplex PCR; in TCRdb, only in-frame clones are kept and a portion is missing. Altogether under 200,000 clones are present, about 84% being singletons, with the ten largest covering about 4.9%. This sample comprised PBMCs, obtained after 24 months of ibrutinib treatment. The receptors here all came from a human donor with chronic lymphocytic leukemia.

The genes are TRBV7-9 and TRBJ2-1; TRBD2 matches at 13 bases. CDR3 length: 17 residues. Germline lookup yields CDR1 SEHNR and CDR2 FQNEAQ (reference sequence). The J segment lost 5 bases and the V segment lost 0 bases, leaving 4 bases of the junction unmatched. CDR3 in amino acids: CASSLAVTSGGNNEQFF. DNA of the CDR3: TGTGCCAGCAGCTTAGCGGTGACTAGCGGGGGGAACAATGAGCAGTTCTTC.

J is TRBJ2-3 and V is TRBV5-5, with D perhaps TRBD1 (6 bases). V was cut by 3 bases and J by 5 bases, with 13 bases left in between. Germline CDR1 SGHKS, CDR2 YYEKEE (reference sequence). The CDR3 is 14 residues long. The CDR3 loop is CASSSRAQGDTQYF. As DNA, the CDR3 is TGTGCCAGCAGCTCGCGGGCACAGGGAGATACGCAGTATTTT.

The rearrangement links TRBV9 to TRBJ1-2; D unresolved. CDR1 SGDLS and CDR2 YYNGEE come from the germline V gene. The CDR3 totals 14 residues. V was shortened by 5 bases and J by 0 bases, with 11 bases between the two germline ends. CDR3 nucleotide sequence: TGTGCCAGCAGTGAAAGACGGACTAACTATGGCTACACCTTC. It is translated as CASSERRTNYGYTF.

This chain links TRBV6-1 with TRBJ2-7; D may be TRBD2 (6 bases). Trimming removed 10 bases at V and 5 bases at J, with 18 bases between. This CDR3 is built from 13 residues. CDR1 is MNHNS and CDR2 is SASEGT in the germline V gene. Written as DNA, the CDR3 is TGTGCCATGAGCAGGGAGGTGGCCGACGAGCAGTACTTC. Translated, it gives CAMSREVADEQYF.

V usage is TRBV11-2 and J usage is TRBJ2-6, with D unclear. CDR3 size: 13 residues. CDR1 is SGHAT and CDR2 is FQNNGV in the germline V gene. Trimming pared 3 bases from V and 0 bases from J, leaving 0 bases between. CDR3 region: CASSFSGANVLTF. DNA for the CDR3: TGTGCCAGCAGCTTCTCTGGGGCCAACGTCCTGACTTTC.

The genes are TRBV4-3 and TRBJ1-2, with TRBD1 as a possible D gene (5 bases). V was cut by 4 bases and J by 7 bases, with 19 bases left in between. Per the germline V gene, CDR1 is LGHNA and CDR2 is YSLEER. The length of the CDR3 is 15 residues. This CDR3 reads CASSPRLDSPSGYTF. CDR3 DNA sequence: TGCGCCAGCAGCCCCCGATTAGACAGTCCGAGTGGCTACACCTTC.

J is TRBJ2-7 and V is TRBV5-6; D may be TRBD2 (6 bases). The germline CDR1 and CDR2 sequences are SGHDT and YYEEEE. This CDR3 has 16 amino acids. V was cut by 4 bases and J by 3 bases, with 20 bases left in between. The CDR3 DNA reads as TGTGCCAGCAGCCCACCCAGATGGACGGGGGACTACGAGCAGTACTTC. It translates to CASSPPRWTGDYEQYF.

This chain uses TRBV6-6 with TRBJ2-5; no clear D. V was clipped by 0 bases and J by 5 bases, with 10 bases between them. Germline V CDR1 and CDR2: MNHNY, SVGAGI (reference sequence). This CDR3 has 14 residues. In DNA, the CDR3 is TGTGCCAGCAGTTACTCTGGGGAATTGGAGACCCAGTACTTC. Translation gives CASSYSGELETQYF.

This clone rates as medium-sized. The CDR3, as DNA: TGTGCCAGCAGTTTTGGAGACGGATGGAGCTATGGCTACACCTTC. Residues: CASSFGDGWSYGYTF. This chain links TRBV27 with TRBJ1-2; no reliable D call. CDR1 is MNHEY, CDR2 SMNVEV, per germline (reference sequence). The V end lost 3 bases, the J end lost 4 bases, and 15 bases lay between the germline ends. The CDR3 loop spans 15 amino acids.

The chain links TRBV6-5 to TRBJ2-1; 7 nucleotides align to TRBD1. CDR1 is MNHEY and CDR2 is SVGAGI in the germline V gene. The CDR3 consists of 16 residues. V lost 3 bases, J lost 7 bases, and 12 bases stayed unmatched. CDR3 nucleotides: TGTGCCAGCAGTTATAACATTTTGACAGGGCGAAATGAGCAGTTCTTC. The encoded protein is CASSYNILTGRNEQFF.

The table lists this clone with a few counts. V is TRBV6-5 and J is TRBJ1-6; 8 nucleotides line up with TRBD1. V dropped 6 bases and J dropped 5; count of bases not matched to a gene: 3. CDR1 and CDR2 from the germline V gene are MNHEY and SVGAGI. CDR3 length: 14 residues. The CDR3 region is CASRGTGDNSPLHF. The CDR3 nucleotides read TGTGCCAGCAGAGGGACAGGAGATAATTCACCCCTCCACTTT.

The chain is built from TRBV15 and TRBJ2-4; D remains ambiguous. The CDR3 spans 18 residues. The V end was cut by 5 bases, the J end by 6 bases, with 26 bases between. Germline V gene sequence: CDR1 LNHNV, CDR2 YYDKDF (reference sequence). Written as DNA, the CDR3 is TGTGCCACCAGCTTATATCCGGGTGGTTCGACGATGAGAAACATTCAGTACTTC. Its translation: CATSLYPGGSTMRNIQYF.

This clone showed up just a few times. This chain connects TRBV30 to TRBJ1-3, with D possibly TRBD1 on 6 matching bases. The CDR3 sequence is 17 residues long. Trimming cost V 3 bases and J 0 bases, with 18 bases left between them. The germline CDR1 and CDR2 sequences are GTSNPN and SVGIG (reference sequence). The CDR3 nucleotides read TGTGCCTGGAGGGCCACCGGGACATGGAGCTCTGGAAACACCATATATTTT. As protein: CAWRATGTWSSGNTIYF.

V usage is TRBV7-3 and J usage is TRBJ1-6, with D uncertain. This CDR3 region has 15 residues. Trimming took off 0 bases at V and 4 bases at J, with 7 bases between the two ends. Per germline, CDR1 SGHTA and CDR2 FQGTGA. The CDR3 DNA follows: TGTGCCAGCAGCTTAACACGGAATTATAATTCACCCCTCCACTTT. This codes for CASSLTRNYNSPLHF. The variable domain in full, completed from reference TRBV7-3 and TRBJ1-6, reads GAGVSQTPSNKVTEKGKYVELRCDPISGHTALYWYRQSLGQGPEFLIYFQGTGAADDSGLPNDRFFAVRPEGSVSTLKIQRTERGDSAVYLCASSLTRNYNSPLHFGNGTRLTVT.

The CDR3 nucleotides are TGTGCCAGCAGCACCCGAACTAAGGTGGGCTACGAGCAGTACTTC. Translated: CASSTRTKVGYEQYF. The chain has TRBV21-1 and TRBJ2-7; TRBD2, the D gene given by the table, was not confirmed from the DNA. TRBV21-1 is annotated as a pseudogene. CDR3 length: 15 amino acids.

The J gene is TRBJ1-5, the V gene TRBV5-8; tentative D call: TRBD1 (6 bases). With 0 bases removed from V and 4 bases from J, the gap between germline ends came to 14 bases. The CDR3 is made up of 16 amino acids. Germline CDR1 SGHTS, CDR2 YDEGEE. The CDR3 DNA reads as TGTGCCAGCAGCTTGGAGGCAGGGGTCCTGAATCAGCCCCAGCATTTT. Residues: CASSLEAGVLNQPQHF. Looking up the rest from reference TRBV5-8 and TRBJ1-5 gives the full variable domain: EAGVTQSPTHLIKTRGQQATLRCSPISGHTSVYWYQQALGLGLQFLLWYDEGEERNRGNFPPRFSGRQFPNYSSELNVNALELEDSALYLCASSLEAGVLNQPQHFGDGTRLSIL.

This clone has just one count. The CDR3 here is CASSLWDDAAINEKLFF. The CDR3 coding sequence is TGTGCCAGCAGTTTATGGGACGATGCAGCGATTAATGAAAAACTGTTTTTT. The rearrangement uses TRBV28 and TRBJ1-4; no clear D gene. The V and J ends lost 0 bases and 4 bases respectively, with 15 bases between them. The germline CDR1 and CDR2 sequences are MDHEN and SYDVKM. This CDR3 spans 17 amino acids.

This chain connects TRBV29-1 to TRBJ2-3, with D perhaps matching TRBD2 (6 bases). The V and J ends lost 7 bases and 0 bases respectively, with 14 bases between them. Germline-derived CDR1 and CDR2 are SQVTM and ANQGSEA. This CDR3 region has 14 residues. The CDR3 loop reads CSGRAGGSTDTQYF. DNA for the CDR3: TGCAGCGGACGAGCTGGGGGGAGCACAGATACGCAGTATTTT.